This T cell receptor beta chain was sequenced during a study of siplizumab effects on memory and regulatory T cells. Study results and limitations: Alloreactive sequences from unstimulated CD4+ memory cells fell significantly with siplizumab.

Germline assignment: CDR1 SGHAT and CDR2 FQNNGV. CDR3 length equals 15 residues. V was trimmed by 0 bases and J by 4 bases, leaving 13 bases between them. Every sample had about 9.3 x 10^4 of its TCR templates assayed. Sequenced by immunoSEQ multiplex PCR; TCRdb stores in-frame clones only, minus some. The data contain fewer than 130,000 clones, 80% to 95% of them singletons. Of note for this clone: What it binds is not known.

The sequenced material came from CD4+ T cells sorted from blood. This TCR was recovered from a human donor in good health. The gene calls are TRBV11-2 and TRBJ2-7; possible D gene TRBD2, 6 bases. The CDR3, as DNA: TGTGCCAGCAGCTTAGATCTTGGTAGCGGATACGAGCAGTACTTC. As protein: CASSLDLGSGYEQYF.